The TCR beta chain described here comes from a study of STAT3 mutations in large granular lymphocyte leukemia. Overall study context: Roughly half the longitudinally sequenced T-LGLL patients had canonical STAT3 mutations.

TCRbeta libraries averaged around 40,000 productive templates per sample. Profiling relied on immunoSEQ multiplex PCR, and the TCRdb table lists in-frame clones only, not all of them. The sample yields tens of thousands of clones, about 81% seen once. Study conclusions and caveats: At least one immunodominant TCR beta clonotype appeared in every T-cell large granular lymphocyte leukemia patient. In several patients, dominant TCR clone burden exceeded STAT3 mutant burden.

With respect to this clone: Its antigen remains unknown.

The origin of this receptor is a human donor with T large granular lymphocyte leukemia. Some clones in this sample may be carry-over from other donors' samples. Source material: PBMCs.

The CDR3 protein is CASSVGQGGNSPLHF. DNA for the CDR3: TGTGCCAGCAGCGTAGGGCAGGGGGGGAATTCACCCCTCCACTTT. This chain uses TRBV9 with TRBJ1-6, with 7 positions matching TRBD1. The CDR3 covers 15 residues. The germline CDR1 and CDR2 sequences are SGDLS and YYNGEE. The V gene end was trimmed by 0 bases and the J gene end by 7 bases; junction bases not matched to a gene: 4. The variable domain in full, with the rest retrieved from reference TRBV9 and TRBJ1-6, is DSGVTQTPKHLITATGQRVTLRCSPRSGDLSVYWYQQSLDQGLQFLIQYYNGEERAKGNILERFSAQQFPDLHSELNLSSLELGDSALYFCASSVGQGGNSPLHFGNGTRLTVT.